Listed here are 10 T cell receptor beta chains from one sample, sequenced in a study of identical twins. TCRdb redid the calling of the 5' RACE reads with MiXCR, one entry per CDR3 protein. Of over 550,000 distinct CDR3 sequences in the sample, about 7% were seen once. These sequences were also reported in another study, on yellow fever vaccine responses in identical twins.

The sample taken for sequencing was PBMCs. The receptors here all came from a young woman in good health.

The CDR3 sequence is CASSPAAGGHTEAFF. In DNA form, the CDR3 reads TGTGCCAGCAGTCCCGCGGCAGGGGGCCACACTGAAGCTTTCTTT. The V and J genes are TRBV6-1 and TRBJ1-1; TRBD1 matches 8 bases. CDR1 MNHNS and CDR2 SASEGT come from the germline V gene. V shed 5 bases, J shed 3 bases, and the junction held 8 bases outside the gene matches. CDR3 length: 15 amino acids.

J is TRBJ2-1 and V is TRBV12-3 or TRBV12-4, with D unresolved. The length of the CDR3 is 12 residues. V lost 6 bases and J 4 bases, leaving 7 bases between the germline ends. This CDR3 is CASSETYNEQFF. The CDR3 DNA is TGTGCCAGCAGCGAGACTTACAATGAGCAGTTCTTC.

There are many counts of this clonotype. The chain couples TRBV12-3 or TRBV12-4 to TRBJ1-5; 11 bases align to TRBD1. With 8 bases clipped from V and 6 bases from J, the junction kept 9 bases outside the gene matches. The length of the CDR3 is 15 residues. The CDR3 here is CASDDGQGASQPQHF. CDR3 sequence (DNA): TGTGCCAGCGATGACGGACAGGGGGCTTCTCAGCCCCAGCATTTT.

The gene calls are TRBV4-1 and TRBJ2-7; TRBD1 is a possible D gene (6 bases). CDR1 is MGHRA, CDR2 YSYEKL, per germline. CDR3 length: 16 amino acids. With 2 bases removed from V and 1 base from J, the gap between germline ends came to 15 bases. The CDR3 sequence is CASSQSLTGLSYEQYF. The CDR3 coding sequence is TGCGCCAGCAGCCAATCACTGACAGGCCTATCCTACGAGCAGTACTTC.

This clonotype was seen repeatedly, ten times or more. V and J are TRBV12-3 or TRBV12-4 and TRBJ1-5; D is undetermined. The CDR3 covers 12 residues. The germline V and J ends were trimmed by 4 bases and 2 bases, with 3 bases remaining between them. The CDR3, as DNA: TGTGCCAGCAGTTCGGGCAATCAGCCCCAGCATTTT. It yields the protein CASSSGNQPQHF.

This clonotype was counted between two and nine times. The CDR3 region has the DNA TGCAGTGCTAGAGTCCGGGACAGTTCCTTTCCCAACCTCTATGGCTACACCTTC. This translates into CSARVRDSSFPNLYGYTF. The rearrangement uses TRBV20-1 and TRBJ1-2; 7 bases are a match to TRBD1. Per the germline V gene, CDR1 is DFQATT and CDR2 is SNEGSKA (reference sequence). This CDR3 has 18 residues. The junction had 18 bases not matched to a gene; V was cut back by 1 base and J by 4 bases.

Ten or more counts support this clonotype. The CDR3 spells CASSQASSPGELFF. CDR3 bases: TGTGCCAGCAGCCAAGCTTCCAGCCCCGGGGAGCTGTTTTTT. The J gene is TRBJ2-2, the V gene TRBV3-1; D not resolved. The V gene's germline CDR1 is LGHDT and CDR2 YNNKEL (reference sequence). The CDR3 length is 14 residues. Trimming removed 1 base from V and 6 bases from J, with 9 bases in between. Variable domain in full (rest from reference TRBV3-1 and TRBJ2-2): DTAVSQTPKYLVTQMGNDKSIKCEQNLGHDTMYWYKQDSKKFLKIMFSYNNKELIINETVPNRFSPKSPDKAHLNLHINSLELGDSAVYFCASSQASSPGELFFGEGSRLTVL.

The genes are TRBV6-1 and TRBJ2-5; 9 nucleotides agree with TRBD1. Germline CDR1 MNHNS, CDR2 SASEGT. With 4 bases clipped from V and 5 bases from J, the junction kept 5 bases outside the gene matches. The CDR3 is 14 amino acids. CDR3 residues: CASSVDRGRETQYF. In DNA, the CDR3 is TGTGCCAGCAGTGTGGACAGGGGTCGCGAGACCCAGTACTTC.

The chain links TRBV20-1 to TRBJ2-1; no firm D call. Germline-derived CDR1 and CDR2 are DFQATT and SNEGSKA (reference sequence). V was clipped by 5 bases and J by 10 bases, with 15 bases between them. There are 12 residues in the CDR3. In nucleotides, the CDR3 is TGCAGTGCTTCCCCGACATACCCCGAGCAGTTCTTC. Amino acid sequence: CSASPTYPEQFF.

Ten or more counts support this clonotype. The CDR3 DNA is TGCGCCAGCAGCTTGGAGGGTAGCTATGGCTACACCTTC. Translated: CASSLEGSYGYTF. The chain joins TRBV5-1 to TRBJ1-2, with no clear D. The CDR3 is made up of 13 amino acids. Germline loops: CDR1 SGHRS, CDR2 YFSETQ. The V end was cut by 0 bases, the J end by 4 bases, with 7 bases between.